A single sample gave rise to the 27 T cell receptor beta chains below, sequenced in a study of blood T cell repertoires in COVID-19. Some clones are missing from TCRdb's copy, which holds only in-frame ones; the method was immunoSEQ multiplex PCR. This sample has more than 95,000 clones; 81% occur once, and the top ten carry roughly a sixth. Sequenced material: peripheral blood. The receptors were gathered from a man aged 30 to 39 with COVID-19, enrolled during active disease.

In DNA form, the CDR3 reads TGTGCCAGCTCACGAGGAGGGGAAGGAAACACCATATATTTT. Translated, it gives CASSRGGEGNTIYF. The chain joins TRBV6-5 to TRBJ1-3, with D maybe TRBD1 (5 bases). The CDR3 is made up of 14 amino acids. Trimming pared 8 bases from V and 4 bases from J, leaving 15 bases between. Germline V gives CDR1 MNHEY, CDR2 SVGAGI.

The sample holds a few counts of this clone. This chain's CDR3 is CASSQEAGPLHF. DNA of the CDR3: TGCGCCAGCAGCCAAGAGGCGGGACCCCTCCACTTT. The chain combines TRBV4-1 with TRBJ1-6; D unresolved. Germline CDR1 reads MGHRA; CDR2 reads YSYEKL. Trimming shortened V by 0 bases and J by 12 bases, and 6 bases separated the two germline ends. This CDR3 is 12 amino acids long.

This sequence joins TRBV10-3 and TRBJ1-4; D gene unclear. Per the germline V gene, CDR1 is ENHRY and CDR2 is SYGVKD. Trimming removed 2 bases at V and 8 bases at J, with 12 bases between. This CDR3 spans 14 amino acids. The CDR3 region is CAISEGKGGEKLFF. The CDR3 DNA reads as TGTGCCATCAGTGAGGGGAAGGGCGGGGAAAAACTGTTTTTT.

This clone was found once. J is TRBJ2-3 and V is TRBV11-2; D gene unclear. This CDR3 has 16 residues. V dropped 0 bases and J dropped 0 bases, with 10 bases sitting between them. Germline-derived CDR1 and CDR2 are SGHAT and FQNNGV. Here the CDR3 reads CASSLDLGLSTDTQYF. The CDR3 DNA reads as TGTGCCAGCAGCTTAGATCTAGGCCTGAGCACAGATACGCAGTATTTT.

V and J are TRBV11-2 and TRBJ2-1, with 9 bases fitting TRBD2. The CDR3 is made up of 15 amino acids. Germline CDR1 and CDR2: SGHAT and FQNNGV. The V gene end was trimmed by 0 bases and the J gene end by 9 bases; junction bases not matched to a gene: 6. CDR3 in DNA: TGTGCCAGCAGCTTAGAGCGCCTAGCGGGACGTGAGCAGTTCTTC. This translates into CASSLERLAGREQFF.

The gene calls are TRBV4-3 and TRBJ1-4; D remains ambiguous. V lost 2 bases and J 7 bases, leaving 11 bases between the germline ends. Germline lookup yields CDR1 LGHNA and CDR2 YSLEER. CDR3 size: 14 residues. The CDR3 reads CASSQRGLGEKLFF. In nucleotides, the CDR3 is TGCGCCAGCAGCCAACGGGGTTTGGGTGAAAAACTGTTTTTT.

This chain joins TRBV5-4 and TRBJ2-3; TRBD1 aligns across 10 bases. This CDR3 has 15 residues. CDR1 SGHNT and CDR2 YYREEE come from the germline V gene (reference sequence). After removal of 6 bases from V and 4 bases from J, the junction contained 8 bases not matched to a gene. DNA of the CDR3: TGTGCCAGCAAGACCGGGACAGGGGTGTCAGATACGCAGTATTTT. This gives the protein CASKTGTGVSDTQYF.

This clone has a handful of counts. The chain combines TRBV28 with TRBJ1-5; weak D call: TRBD1 (6 bases). Germline CDR1 and CDR2: MDHEN and SYDVKM. This CDR3 is 15 amino acids long. V was trimmed by 5 bases and J by 3 bases, leaving 14 bases between them. The CDR3 coding sequence is TGTGCCAGCAGTGTATTACAGGGTGACAATCAGCCCCAGCATTTT. Translating gives CASSVLQGDNQPQHF. The variable domain in full, completed from reference TRBV28 and TRBJ1-5, reads DVKVTQSSRYLVKRTGEKVFLECVQDMDHENMFWYRQDPGLGLRLIYFSYDVKMKEKGDIPEGYSVSREKKERFSLILESASTNQTSMYLCASSVLQGDNQPQHFGDGTRLSIL.

This clone has at least ten counts. The chain has TRBV5-1 and TRBJ2-7; 7 positions match TRBD1. The CDR3 contains 14 residues. V was clipped by 3 bases and J by 5 bases; unmatched bases: 8. The germline V gene has CDR1 SGHRS and CDR2 YFSETQ. The CDR3 region is CASSSDRDFHEQYF. The CDR3, as DNA: TGCGCCAGCAGCTCCGACAGGGATTTCCACGAGCAGTACTTC.

The rearrangement joins TRBV11-3 to TRBJ1-3; D ambiguous. CDR3 length equals 14 residues. The ends were cut back, 6 bases at V and 2 bases at J, with 11 bases in the middle. From germline, CDR1 is SGHNT and CDR2 YENEEA. The CDR3 coding sequence is TGTGCCAGCAGGATAGGAGGCCCTGGAAACACCATATATTTT. Amino acids: CASRIGGPGNTIYF.

This clone was observed a few times. The V call is TRBV30, the J call TRBJ2-7; 7 bases are shared with TRBD1. Germline V gene sequence: CDR1 GTSNPN, CDR2 SVGIG (reference sequence). The ends lost 0 bases at V and 3 bases at J; junction bases unmatched: 2. The CDR3 length is 13 residues. CDR3 loop: CAWSVGQDYEQYF. DNA for the CDR3: TGTGCCTGGAGTGTTGGACAGGACTACGAGCAGTACTTC. Full variable domain (rest looked up from reference TRBV30 and TRBJ2-7): SQTIHQWPATLVQPVGSPLSLECTVEGTSNPNLYWYRQAAGRGLQLLFYSVGIGQISSEVPQNLSASRPQDRQFILSSKKLLLSDSGFYLCAWSVGQDYEQYFGPGTRLTVT.

The chain links TRBV6-5 to TRBJ2-1; 10 bases line up with TRBD1. The CDR3 runs 14 residues. Germline assignment: CDR1 MNHEY and CDR2 SVGAGI. The J segment lost 8 bases and the V segment lost 5 bases, leaving 6 bases of the junction unmatched. CDR3 region: CASSPGTGADEQFF. CDR3 bases: TGTGCCAGCAGTCCCGGGACAGGGGCCGATGAGCAGTTCTTC.

The rearrangement joins TRBV5-6 to TRBJ2-2, with 9 bases that match TRBD1. V was pared by 5 bases and J by 3 bases, with 2 bases of the junction left unmatched. This CDR3 comprises 14 residues. Germline V lookup: CDR1 SGHDT, CDR2 YYEEEE. CDR3: CASRTGGHTGELFF. In nucleotides, the CDR3 is TGTGCCAGCAGGACAGGGGGACACACCGGGGAGCTGTTTTTT.

The chain has TRBV5-1 and TRBJ2-5; D is unresolved. The length of the CDR3 is 11 residues. From germline, CDR1 is SGHRS and CDR2 YFSETQ. V was shortened by 2 bases and J by 5 bases, with 4 bases between the two germline ends. The CDR3 sequence is CASSFEETQYF. The CDR3, as DNA: TGCGCCAGCAGCTTCGAGGAGACCCAGTACTTC.

The V call is TRBV11-3, the J call TRBJ1-3; perhaps TRBD1 as D (6 bases). V was cut by 5 bases and J by 0 bases, with 11 bases left in between. The CDR3 consists of 15 residues. Germline CDR1 SGHNT, CDR2 YENEEA. CDR3 in DNA: TGTGCCAGCAGCCAGAGACAGGTCTCTGGAAACACCATATATTTT. It codes for CASSQRQVSGNTIYF. Based on the CDR3 plus reference TRBV11-3 and TRBJ1-3, the full variable domain is EAGVVQSPRYKIIEKKQPVAFWCNPISGHNTLYWYLQNLGQGPELLIRYENEEAVDDSQLPKDRFSAERLKGVDSTLKIQPAELGDSAVYLCASSQRQVSGNTIYFGEGSWLTVV.

The chain recombines TRBV7-9 with TRBJ1-6; weak D call: TRBD1 (5 bases). V lost 1 base to trimming and J lost 6 bases, with 10 bases between them. The germline V gene encodes CDR1 SEHNR and CDR2 FQNEAQ (reference sequence). The CDR3 has 15 residues. CDR3 DNA: TGTGCCAGCAGCTTAGGACAGAGCCGTAATTCACCCCTCCACTTT. It is translated as CASSLGQSRNSPLHF.

This clone was detected a few times. This chain joins TRBV7-7 and TRBJ2-2, with a tentative D call TRBD1 (5 bases). CDR1 SSHAT and CDR2 FNYEAQ come from the germline V gene (reference sequence). Trimming took 3 bases from V and 4 from J, leaving 12 bases between them. The CDR3 extends over 15 amino acids. The CDR3 DNA is TGTGCCAGCAGCTTGGGGCAGGGCAGCACCGGGGAGCTGTTTTTT. It codes for CASSLGQGSTGELFF.

The V gene is TRBV2, the J gene TRBJ1-1, with 7 bases aligning to TRBD1. The germline CDR1 and CDR2 sequences are SNHLY and FYNNEI. With 8 bases clipped from V and 3 bases from J, the junction kept 9 bases outside the gene matches. This CDR3 region has 14 residues. CDR3 in amino acids: CASSKGAVDTEAFF. For the CDR3, the DNA is TGTGCCAGCTCCAAGGGGGCGGTTGACACTGAAGCTTTCTTT.

The count of this clone is one. This chain connects TRBV5-4 to TRBJ2-3; possibly TRBD1 for D (5 bases). The CDR3 runs to 15 residues. Trimming cost V 2 bases and J 5 bases, with 15 bases left between them. CDR1 is SGHNT, CDR2 YYREEE, per germline (reference sequence). Written as DNA, the CDR3 is TGTGCCAGCAGCTTAGACAGTAGGCAGAGAGATACGCAGTATTTT. It specifies CASSLDSRQRDTQYF.

This clone has only a few counts. Written as DNA, the CDR3 is TGTGCCAGCTCTCCCGACCTAGACTATGGCTACACCTTC. Its protein is CASSPDLDYGYTF. The gene calls are TRBV18 and TRBJ1-2, with no clear D. Trimming shortened V by 6 bases and J by 3 bases, and 11 bases separated the two germline ends. CDR1 KGHSH and CDR2 LQKENI come from the germline V gene. The CDR3 length is 13 residues.

The chain employs TRBV9 and TRBJ2-2; 7 nucleotides agree with TRBD2. The V and J ends lost 0 bases and 7 bases, in that order; junction bases with no gene match: 3. This CDR3 comprises 14 residues. The germline V gene has CDR1 SGDLS and CDR2 YYNGEE. The CDR3 DNA follows: TGTGCCAGCAGCGTAGGGACTAGAAACGGGGAGCTGTTTTTT. This codes for CASSVGTRNGELFF. Together with reference TRBV9 and TRBJ2-2, the CDR3 gives the full variable domain: DSGVTQTPKHLITATGQRVTLRCSPRSGDLSVYWYQQSLDQGLQFLIQYYNGEERAKGNILERFSAQQFPDLHSELNLSSLELGDSALYFCASSVGTRNGELFFGEGSRLTVL.

This chain links TRBV19 with TRBJ1-2, with 7 positions matching TRBD1. This CDR3 is built from 13 residues. With 5 bases clipped from V and 6 bases from J, the junction kept 6 bases outside the gene matches. Germline V CDR1 and CDR2: LNHDA, SQIVND (reference sequence). This CDR3 reads CASSAQGRDGYTF. The CDR3 DNA is TGTGCCAGTAGTGCACAGGGGAGAGATGGCTACACCTTC.

The chain joins TRBV5-1 to TRBJ1-4; the D is unclear. Looked up from germline, CDR1 is SGHRS and CDR2 is YFSETQ. This CDR3 is 15 amino acids long. V was shortened by 1 base and J by 3 bases, with 10 bases between the two germline ends. CDR3 coding DNA: TGCGCCAGCAGCTTGTATGGAGTTCCTAATGAAAAACTGTTTTTT. This codes for CASSLYGVPNEKLFF.

The rearrangement uses TRBV5-4 and TRBJ2-2, with 8 bases matching TRBD1. Germline values: CDR1 SGHNT, CDR2 YYREEE (reference sequence). The CDR3 is 15 residues long. J gave up 4 bases and V 4 bases, and 6 bases lay outside the gene matches. CDR3 loop: CASSAWTGSTGELFF. The CDR3 region has the DNA TGTGCCAGCAGCGCGTGGACAGGGAGCACCGGGGAGCTGTTTTTT.

The chain couples TRBV7-2 to TRBJ2-5, with D perhaps TRBD2 (6 bases). V dropped 3 bases and J dropped 1 base, with 15 bases sitting between them. The length of the CDR3 is 16 residues. Germline V lookup: CDR1 SGHTA, CDR2 FQGNSA. The CDR3 bases are TGTGCCAGCAGCTTTTTGCCGGGGGACCCCCAAGAGACCCAGTACTTC. It is translated as CASSFLPGDPQETQYF.

The chain links TRBV30 to TRBJ1-2; D gene unclear. The CDR3 sequence is 14 residues long. V lost 2 bases and J lost 0, with 10 bases in between. Germline CDR1 reads GTSNPN; CDR2 reads SVGIG (reference sequence). The CDR3 nucleotides read TGTGCCTGGAGTTCAACAGCCGCTAACTATGGCTACACCTTC. The encoded protein is CAWSSTAANYGYTF.

In its sample, this clone was seen a few times. The chain combines TRBV11-2 with TRBJ2-4, with D maybe TRBD1 (5 bases). The CDR3 covers 14 residues. The germline gives CDR1 SGHAT, CDR2 FQNNGV. V gave up 0 bases and J gave up 9 bases, with 12 bases separating them. The CDR3 region is CASSLEAGFGIQYF. CDR3 in DNA: TGTGCCAGCAGCTTAGAGGCAGGGTTTGGCATTCAGTACTTC.